Only one count was recorded for the clone carrying this T cell receptor (beta chain). One end of the junction is discordant with germline, which a read error may explain. Per the germline V gene, CDR1 is MNHEY and CDR2 is SMNVEV (reference sequence). The CDR3 has 13 amino acids. The assay was immunoSEQ multiplex PCR, and TCRdb's table has in-frame clones only and misses some. The sample includes 440,000 or so clones, around 89% of them seen just once. The data were obtained in a study of Ad26.COV2.S vaccination and SARS-CoV-2 variants. About the study: Each vaccinee took Ad26.COV2.S intramuscularly, once or twice 56 days apart.

The treatment denotes: roughly 20 received Ad26.COV2.S at low or high dose, single or two shots; roughly five received placebo; per-sample allocation not given. Vaccine and placebo recipients were sampled on day 63 after the first injection. Boston supplied an adult donor aged 18-55 years. The sequence came from a person aged 18 to 59 who received the Ad26.COV2.S COVID-19 vaccine or a placebo. The chain carries TRBV27 and TRBJ1-2; TRBD1 is a possible D gene (5 bases). The sample was peripheral blood, taken in a trial of Ad26.COV2.S vaccine versus placebo. The CDR3 DNA reads TGTGCCAGCAGCTACATTGGGGCTGGTGGCCACACCTTC. Translating it yields CASSYIGAGGHTF.